This T cell receptor (beta chain) was sequenced in a study of T cell changes during pregnancy in multiple sclerosis. CDR3 length: 16 amino acids. J lost 1 base, V lost 7 bases, and 11 bases had no gene match. Per germline, CDR1 SGHRS and CDR2 YFSETQ. Some clones are missing from TCRdb's copy, which holds only in-frame ones; the method was immunoSEQ multiplex PCR. Among almost 40,000 clones listed, about 93% were seen once. The material was CD4+ T cells from peripheral blood mononuclear cells, obtained in the second trimester of pregnancy. J is TRBJ1-1 and V is TRBV5-1, with 9 bases matching TRBD1. The source is a female donor in good health, enrolled as a control in a pregnancy study. Here the CDR3 DNA reads TGCGCCAGCCTCTCCGGGACAGGGAGCGCGAACACTGAAGCTTTCTTT. This sequence encodes CASLSGTGSANTEAFF.